Listed below are T cell receptor beta chains from one sample, sequenced in a study of spatial heterogeneity in lung cancer. Each CDR3 protein gets one entry after TCRdb re-called the 5' RACE reads with MiXCR. Counted here are almost 75,000 distinct CDR3 sequences, about 14% occurring once; the ten biggest clones make up roughly 7%. The starting material was PBMCs, obtained at surgery. These receptors all come from a male donor with early-stage non-small cell lung cancer. Each CDR3 is given with its conserved first and last residue. A D gene is named only where the DNA matches it firmly. Rows may omit the clone size; those that give it use once, few, many or a size class.

cdr3_nt	cdr3_aa	d_call	v_call	j_call	clone_size
TGTGCCAGCACTACCCTAGCGGCAATCTCTGGGGCCAACGTCCTGACTTTC	CASTTLAAISGANVLTF	TRBD2	TRBV6-6	TRBJ2-6	many
TGTGCCAGCACCCCAGGGAGTCCAGATACGCAGTATTTT	CASTPGSPDTQYF	NA	TRBV9	TRBJ2-3	few
TGTGCCAGCGCAGGGATAGGGTGGGCTCCTGAAGCTTTCTTT	CASAGIGWAPEAFF	NA	TRBV12-3/TRBV12-4	TRBJ1-1	few
TGCGCCAGCAGCTCAGGACTAGCGGGACGCACAGATACGCAGTATTTT	CASSSGLAGRTDTQYF	TRBD2	TRBV5-1	TRBJ2-3	few
TGCGCCAGCAGTACTCTGGGACACCTGAACACCGGGGAGCTGTTTTTT	CASSTLGHLNTGELFF	NA	TRBV5-1	TRBJ2-2	NA
TGTGCCAGCAGCTTCCGGACTAGTCGGAATGAGCAGTTCTTC	CASSFRTSRNEQFF	TRBD2	TRBV5-8	TRBJ2-1	few
TGCGCCAGCAGCTTGGCCTATTTCACAGGTACGGATGAAAATAGCAATCAGCCCCAGCATTTT	CASSLAYFTGTDENSNQPQHF	NA	TRBV5-1	TRBJ1-5	few
TGCGCCAGCAGCTCGCAGGGAGGAGATACGCAGTATTTT	CASSSQGGDTQYF	NA	TRBV5-1	TRBJ2-3	few
TGTGCCAGCAGTGAACTTACCGGGTCCAGCTCTGGGGCCAACGTCCTGACTTTC	CASSELTGSSSGANVLTF	NA	TRBV2	TRBJ2-6	few
TGTGCCAGCAGCGGAGACTGGGGTGGACGAGCAGATACGCAGTATTTT	CASSGDWGGRADTQYF	NA	TRBV7-9	TRBJ2-3	NA